This T cell receptor (beta chain) was recorded in a study of regulatory and conventional T cells in breast cancer (dated by TCRdb to the mid-2010s). In regard to this clonotype: No antigen is known for it. No quality values exist for individual bases; no much larger clone is one base distant.

Libraries were prepared through PCR. Reads for this sample came from a 454 GS FLX Titanium. TCRdb's own reprocessing of the public reads used fastp at Q25 and MiXCR and kept productive beta chains. Rows are unified per CDR3 protein, each entry keeping the most common DNA and genes. This sample holds more than 1,000 distinct CDR3 sequences; approximately 78% were observed only once. The ten top clones hold less than 5% of the sample. CDR1 and CDR2 are read off the germline V gene (reference sequence) as GTSNPN and SVGIG. Including the terminal cysteine and phenylalanine, the CDR3 comprises 11 residues. Of the read, only the CDR3 DNA is kept; its 33 bases are in frame from base 1. V drops 8 bases and J drops 7 bases, leaving 14 bases in between.

Input material: regulatory T cells from blood. The rearranged chain carries TRBV30 and TRBJ1-1, with no reliable assignment of the D segment. The clonotype originates from a male donor in good health. The CDR3 sequence is CAGGVALEAFF. The nucleotide sequence reads TGTGCCGGTGGGGTAGCCCTTGAAGCTTTCTTT.